The 2 T cell receptor beta chains presented below share a single source sample, sequenced in a study of cytomegalovirus exposure and HLA in healthy donors. The primer mix had 60 Vbeta and 13 Jbeta primers. Only in-frame clones appear in the TCRdb table, and some are missing; sequencing was by immunoSEQ multiplex PCR. The repertoire holds about 140,000 clones, with around 80% as singletons. Sequenced: PBMCs. All receptors derive from a man in his thirties or forties in good health and CMV-seronegative.

The chain recombines TRBV10-3 with TRBJ2-3; 7 positions agree with TRBD2. The ends lost 6 bases at V and 0 bases at J; junction bases unmatched: 6. The CDR3 length is 15 residues. Germline V gives CDR1 ENHRY, CDR2 SYGVKD. In DNA, the CDR3 is TGTGCCATCAGATCAGCGGGGCCCAGCACAGATACGCAGTATTTT. Translating it yields CAIRSAGPSTDTQYF.

The rearrangement uses TRBV2 and TRBJ1-1; 7 positions agree with TRBD1. The CDR3 is 14 amino acids. Germline-derived CDR1 and CDR2 are SNHLY and FYNNEI. V shed 5 bases, J shed 2 bases, and the junction held 5 bases outside the gene matches. DNA of the CDR3: TGTGCCAGCAGTTCCCGGGACAGCAACACTGAAGCTTTCTTT. This gives the protein CASSSRDSNTEAFF.